This entry lists 30 T cell receptor beta chains sequenced from one sample in a study of OX40 agonist ivuxolimab in advanced cancers. TCRdb keeps only in-frame clones here, not all; method: immunoSEQ multiplex PCR. The sample includes some 77,000 clones, approximately 83% of them seen just once. The sample here was CD4+ or CD8+ T cells sorted from blood, taken in a trial of the OX40 agonist ivuxolimab. The receptors stem from an adult with an advanced solid tumor such as melanoma, head and neck, liver or kidney cancer.

V gene TRBV7-9 combines with J gene TRBJ1-2; D is perhaps TRBD1 (6 bases). The germline V and J ends were trimmed by 1 base and 5 bases, with 17 bases remaining between them. Germline values: CDR1 SEHNR, CDR2 FQNEAQ (reference sequence). CDR3 size: 16 residues. CDR3 coding DNA: TGTGCCAGCAGCTTAGAAGATCTAGGACAGTTATATGGCTACACCTTC. Translated: CASSLEDLGQLYGYTF.

The sample holds a few counts of this clone. This chain connects TRBV7-2 to TRBJ2-1, with D tentatively TRBD2 (6 bases). CDR1 is SGHTA, CDR2 FQGNSA, per germline. Trimming took 1 base from V and 7 from J, leaving 17 bases between them. The CDR3 is 16 residues long. The CDR3 region has the DNA TGTGCCAGCAGCTTAGTAACGGGAGATGCGACAAATGAGCAGTTCTTC. This gives the protein CASSLVTGDATNEQFF.

The chain couples TRBV13 to TRBJ1-5; TRBD1 agrees at 9 bases. Germline V gives CDR1 PRHDT, CDR2 FYEKMQ (reference sequence). The CDR3 runs 15 residues. The junction had 6 bases not matched to a gene; V was cut back by 5 bases and J by 4 bases. The CDR3 sequence is CASSPRTGDNQPQHF. In DNA, the CDR3 is TGTGCCAGCAGCCCGCGGACAGGGGATAATCAGCCCCAGCATTTT.

This chain links TRBV27 with TRBJ2-7; the D gene is possibly TRBD2 (5 bases). The CDR3 loop spans 13 amino acids. Germline CDR1 MNHEY, CDR2 SMNVEV (reference sequence). V lost 2 bases and J lost 3, with 8 bases in between. The CDR3 DNA reads as TGTGCCAGCAGTTTAGGACTTCACTACGAGCAGTACTTC. Translating gives CASSLGLHYEQYF.

As DNA, the CDR3 is TGTGCCAGTAGTATAGATCTCCAGCGGGAGGGGTACGAGCAGTACTTC. Translation: CASSIDLQREGYEQYF. The chain joins TRBV19 to TRBJ2-7; 10 bases line up with TRBD2. This CDR3 spans 16 amino acids. Germline CDR1 reads LNHDA; CDR2 reads SQIVND (reference sequence). V trimming: 0 bases; J trimming: 4 bases; junction bases outside the gene matches: 6.

The CDR3 here is CASSAGQFMNTEAFF. As DNA, the CDR3 is TGTGCCAGCAGCGCAGGACAGTTTATGAACACTGAAGCTTTCTTT. The chain recombines TRBV9 with TRBJ1-1, with D tentatively TRBD1 (6 bases). Germline CDR1 reads SGDLS; CDR2 reads YYNGEE. This CDR3 has 15 residues. V lost 3 bases and J 0 bases, leaving 12 bases between the germline ends.

This chain connects TRBV13 to TRBJ2-7; D gene ambiguous. From germline, CDR1 is PRHDT and CDR2 FYEKMQ (reference sequence). The CDR3 length is 11 residues. Trimming took off 5 bases at V and 5 bases at J, with 7 bases between the two ends. This chain's CDR3 is CASSLNHEQYF. The DNA of the CDR3 is TGTGCCAGCAGCCTAAATCACGAGCAGTACTTC.

The rearrangement joins TRBV25-1 to TRBJ1-3, with a weak D call TRBD1 (5 bases). This CDR3 contains 12 residues. Germline assignment: CDR1 MGHDK and CDR2 SYGVNS. V lost 10 bases, J lost 5 bases, and 12 bases lay in between. CDR3 residues: CAIGTPRNTIYF. The CDR3 nucleotides are TGTGCCATCGGGACGCCGAGAAACACCATATATTTT.

V is TRBV7-2 and J is TRBJ2-4, with a tentative D call TRBD1 (6 bases). Germline V gene sequence: CDR1 SGHTA, CDR2 FQGNSA. The CDR3 sequence is 14 residues long. V was shortened by 5 bases and J by 7 bases, with 15 bases between the two germline ends. The CDR3 coding sequence is TGTGCCAGCAGCCTCAATAACAGGGTCAACATTCAGTACTTC. It yields the protein CASSLNNRVNIQYF.

The chain combines TRBV18 with TRBJ2-7, with a possible D match to TRBD1 (6 bases). This CDR3 has 14 residues. V lost 3 bases and J 3 bases, leaving 12 bases between the germline ends. Germline CDR1 KGHSH, CDR2 LQKENI. DNA of the CDR3: TGTGCCAGCTCACCCCGGACAGACTACTACGAGCAGTACTTC. Encoded protein: CASSPRTDYYEQYF.

About this clone: The junction shows a germline mismatch at one end, possibly a read error. The chain links TRBV27 to TRBJ2-2; D may be TRBD2 (6 bases). The CDR3 sequence is 12 residues long. CDR1 is MNHEY and CDR2 is SMNVEV in the germline V gene (reference sequence). CDR3 protein: CASSRGGGELLF. CDR3 nucleotide sequence: TGTGCCAGCAGTCGGGGTGGCGGGGAGCTGCTTTTT.

J is TRBJ1-2 and V is TRBV6-5, with TRBD1 as a possible D gene (6 bases). Trimming cost V 2 bases and J 2 bases, with 6 bases left between them. Germline CDR1 and CDR2: MNHEY and SVGAGI. There are 13 residues in the CDR3. The CDR3 region has the DNA TGTGCCAGCAGTTACGACAGGAACTATGGCTACACCTTC. It is translated as CASSYDRNYGYTF.

The CDR3 is CASSVTGTSGSYEQYF. DNA of the CDR3: TGTGCCAGTAGTGTCACCGGGACTAGCGGGAGTTACGAGCAGTACTTC. This sequence joins TRBV19 and TRBJ2-7, with 14 bases matching TRBD2. J was trimmed by 4 bases and V by 5 bases; bases with no gene match: 7. This CDR3 has 16 amino acids. The V gene's germline CDR1 is LNHDA and CDR2 SQIVND (reference sequence).

This clone was detected only a few times. V is TRBV30 and J is TRBJ1-1; D remains ambiguous. V dropped 5 bases and J dropped 5 bases, with 6 bases sitting between them. The CDR3 extends over 10 amino acids. Germline lookup yields CDR1 GTSNPN and CDR2 SVGIG (reference sequence). DNA of the CDR3: TGTGCCTGGGGCGGGACTGAAGCTTTCTTT. Translated: CAWGGTEAFF.

The V gene is TRBV11-3, the J gene TRBJ2-7, with TRBD1 as a possible D gene (6 bases). Deletions cut 2 bases from V and 5 bases from J, with 10 bases between. CDR3 length equals 13 residues. Germline CDR1 reads SGHNT; CDR2 reads YENEEA. The CDR3 DNA reads as TGTGCCAGCAGCTTATTAAGGGGGAACGAGCAGTACTTC. Amino acids: CASSLLRGNEQYF.

This chain connects TRBV19 to TRBJ1-1; 7 bases line up with TRBD1. This CDR3 is 16 amino acids long. J was trimmed by 1 base and V by 5 bases; bases with no gene match: 10. Looked up from germline, CDR1 is LNHDA and CDR2 is SQIVND (reference sequence). The CDR3 is CASSSRRTGRNTEAFF. The CDR3 DNA follows: TGTGCCAGTAGTTCTAGAAGGACAGGACGGAACACTGAAGCTTTCTTT.

This clone is a singleton in its sample. In the same sample, other DNA sequences code for this CDR3. This chain joins TRBV28 and TRBJ2-7; weak D call: TRBD2 (5 bases). The germline V gene encodes CDR1 MDHEN and CDR2 SYDVKM. The CDR3 is made up of 12 amino acids. The germline V and J ends were trimmed by 6 bases and 3 bases, with 9 bases remaining between them. CDR3 in DNA: TGTGCCAGCAGCCGAAGCGGCTACGAGCAGTACTTC. Protein product: CASSRSGYEQYF.

This clone came up a few times. V gene TRBV5-8 combines with J gene TRBJ2-2, with D perhaps TRBD2 (6 bases). In germline, CDR1 is SGHTS, CDR2 YDEGEE. V shed 9 bases and J shed 0 bases, with 12 bases lying between them. The CDR3 sequence is 14 residues long. The CDR3 sequence is CANSGRTNTGELFF. CDR3 nucleotide sequence: TGTGCCAACTCGGGGAGGACGAACACCGGGGAGCTGTTTTTT.

V is TRBV30 and J is TRBJ1-4; D uncertain. This CDR3 region has 15 residues. V gave up 2 bases and J gave up 0 bases, with 10 bases separating them. CDR1 is GTSNPN and CDR2 is SVGIG in the germline V gene (reference sequence). CDR3 coding DNA: TGTGCCTGGAGTTCTGCGGGGACAACTAATGAAAAACTGTTTTTT. It encodes CAWSSAGTTNEKLFF.

The V call is TRBV9, the J call TRBJ2-6, with 7 nucleotides matching TRBD1. Germline V gives CDR1 SGDLS, CDR2 YYNGEE. This CDR3 contains 17 residues. V gave up 3 bases and J gave up 3 bases; unmatched junction bases: 9. The DNA for the CDR3 is TGTGCCAGCAGCGCCGACAGGGCCCCACTTGGGGCCAACGTCCTGACTTTC. Protein: CASSADRAPLGANVLTF.

This rearrangement joins TRBV4-1 to TRBJ2-3; D remains unclear. Germline lookup yields CDR1 MGHRA and CDR2 YSYEKL. V was clipped by 3 bases and J by 2 bases, with 9 bases between them. The CDR3 has 14 residues. CDR3 region: CASSHKRDTDTQYF. CDR3 bases: TGCGCCAGCAGCCACAAGCGAGACACAGATACGCAGTATTTT.

The chain carries TRBV27 and TRBJ2-4; 7 bases are a match to TRBD1. The J segment lost 4 bases and the V segment lost 5 bases, leaving 8 bases of the junction unmatched. The V gene's germline CDR1 is MNHEY and CDR2 SMNVEV (reference sequence). The CDR3 runs to 15 residues. The CDR3 sequence: CASSLGATGKNIQYF. Written as DNA, the CDR3 is TGTGCCAGCAGTCTGGGGGCGACAGGGAAAAACATTCAGTACTTC.

This clone was seen a few times. This chain joins TRBV29-1 and TRBJ2-7; D is tentatively TRBD1 or TRBD2 (5 bases each). The CDR3 is 13 residues long. V lost 4 bases and J 0 bases, leaving 10 bases between the germline ends. Germline V gene lookup returns CDR1 SQVTM and CDR2 ANQGSEA. CDR3 nucleotide sequence: TGCAGCGTTGGAGGGGCCAGCTCCTACGAGCAGTACTTC. It yields the protein CSVGGASSYEQYF.

The rearrangement uses TRBV2 and TRBJ2-7, with 10 bases that match TRBD2. The germline CDR1 and CDR2 sequences are SNHLY and FYNNEI. V shed 8 bases and J 1 base; nucleotides not matched to a gene: 8. The CDR3 runs to 15 residues. This CDR3 reads CASVPRLAGSYEQYF. CDR3 DNA: TGTGCCAGCGTACCTCGACTAGCGGGTTCCTACGAGCAGTACTTC.

The CDR3 coding sequence is TGTGCCAGCAGCTTGAGTCGGGACAGTGTGTACGAGCAGTACTTC. Its translation: CASSLSRDSVYEQYF. The chain is built from TRBV7-9 and TRBJ2-7; 7 positions match TRBD1. There are 15 residues in the CDR3. V trimming: 3 bases; J trimming: 4 bases; junction bases outside the gene matches: 9. CDR1 SEHNR and CDR2 FQNEAQ come from the germline V gene (reference sequence).

V gene TRBV5-1 combines with J gene TRBJ2-1, with 8 nucleotides matching TRBD1. Germline CDR1 and CDR2: SGHRS and YFSETQ. V lost 4 bases, J lost 7 bases, and 13 bases stayed unmatched. This CDR3 spans 16 amino acids. CDR3 bases: TGCGCCAGCAGCGGCTCAGGGGGCAAGACGGGGAATGAGCAGTTCTTC. Its translation: CASSGSGGKTGNEQFF. The variable domain in full, with the rest retrieved from reference TRBV5-1 and TRBJ2-1, is KAGVTQTPRYLIKTRGQQVTLSCSPISGHRSVSWYQQTPGQGLQFLFEYFSETQRNKGNFPGRFSGRQFSNSRSEMNVSTLELGDSALYLCASSGSGGKTGNEQFFGPGTRLTVL.

The chain joins TRBV7-7 to TRBJ2-3; no clear D. In germline, CDR1 is SSHAT, CDR2 FNYEAQ (reference sequence). With 1 base removed from V and 6 bases from J, the gap between germline ends came to 8 bases. The CDR3 is made up of 13 amino acids. CDR3 coding DNA: TGTGCCAGCAGCTTAGAAAGGTTTGATACGCAGTATTTT. Encoded protein: CASSLERFDTQYF. Filled out from reference TRBV7-7 and TRBJ2-3, the complete variable domain reads GAGVSQSPRYKVTKRGQDVTLRCDPISSHATLYWYQQALGQGPEFLTYFNYEAQPDKSGLPSDRFSAERPEGSISTLTIQRTEQRDSAMYRCASSLERFDTQYFGPGTRLTVL.

V is TRBV30 and J is TRBJ1-3; D is unclear. CDR3 size: 14 residues. With 0 bases removed from V and 6 bases from J, the gap between germline ends came to 12 bases. In germline, CDR1 is GTSNPN, CDR2 SVGIG (reference sequence). The CDR3 region has the DNA TGTGCCTGGAGTGTAAGCAGGACCAAAAACACCATATATTTT. Amino acids: CAWSVSRTKNTIYF.

The chain's CDR3 is CASGFVRDRGYEQYF. In DNA, the CDR3 is TGTGCTAGTGGTTTCGTCCGGGACAGGGGGTACGAGCAGTACTTC. The chain recombines TRBV12-5 with TRBJ2-7, with TRBD1 matching over 11 bases. Trimming at V came to 3 bases and at J to 4 bases, leaving 5 bases not matched to a gene. The CDR3 spans 15 residues. CDR1 LGHNT and CDR2 FRNRAP come from the germline V gene.

The count of this clone is one. The rearrangement uses TRBV7-8 and TRBJ2-3, with 12 nucleotides matching TRBD2. Germline values: CDR1 SGHVS, CDR2 FQNEAQ. V trimming: 4 bases; J trimming: 4 bases; junction bases outside the gene matches: 3. The CDR3 length is 15 residues. In DNA, the CDR3 is TGTGCCAGCAGCTCTAGCGGGGGGGAAGCAGATACGCAGTATTTT. Protein: CASSSSGGEADTQYF. The whole variable domain, remainder taken from reference TRBV7-8 and TRBJ2-3, is GAGVSQSPRYKVAKRGQDVALRCDPISGHVSLFWYQQALGQGPEFLTYFQNEAQLDKSGLPSDRFFAERPEGSVSTLKIQRTQQEDSAVYLCASSSSGGEADTQYFGPGTRLTVL.